The 3 T cell receptor beta chains presented below share a single source sample, sequenced in a study of T cell responses to AZD1222 COVID-19 vaccine. The repertoire was sequenced with immunoSEQ multiplex PCR; TCRdb's copy has only in-frame clones and lacks some. The sample holds 150,000 to 250,000 clones, more than 85% seen once. The starting material was peripheral blood, obtained 28 days after the second AZD1222 dose. The receptors stem from an adult who received the AZD1222 COVID-19 vaccine.

This clone was observed a handful of times. The V call is TRBV7-3, the J call TRBJ2-5; the D gene could be TRBD1 or TRBD2 (5 bases each). V gave up 5 bases and J gave up 5 bases, with 12 bases separating them. The CDR3 covers 13 residues. Germline V CDR1 and CDR2: SGHTA, FQGTGA. CDR3 sequence (DNA): TGTGCCAGCAGCCGTAGGGACGGGGAGACCCAGTACTTC. Its protein is CASSRRDGETQYF. The full variable domain, its missing parts supplied by reference TRBV7-3 and TRBJ2-5, is GAGVSQTPSNKVTEKGKYVELRCDPISGHTALYWYRQSLGQGPEFLIYFQGTGAADDSGLPNDRFFAVRPEGSVSTLKIQRTERGDSAVYLCASSRRDGETQYFGPGTRLLVL.

V usage is TRBV3-1 (or the pseudogene TRBV3-2) and J usage is TRBJ2-2, with a weak D call TRBD2 (5 bases). The germline CDR1 and CDR2 sequences are LGHDT and YNNKEL (reference sequence). Trimming removed 4 bases from V and 0 bases from J, with 18 bases in between. CDR3 length: 18 amino acids. The CDR3 region has the DNA TGTGCCAGCAGCCTATTATCCGTTGGAGGCCCGAACACCGGGGAGCTGTTTTTT. Its protein product is CASSLLSVGGPNTGELFF.

This chain connects TRBV19 to TRBJ2-7, with unresolved D. Trimming left V 5 bases short and J 1 base short, with 9 bases between. The CDR3 is 13 residues long. Germline-derived CDR1 and CDR2 are LNHDA and SQIVND (reference sequence). The CDR3 nucleotides read TGTGCCAGTAGTTCCAGGCGGTCCTACGAGCAGTACTTC. Its translation is CASSSRRSYEQYF.